This passage covers 11 T cell receptor beta chains from one sample sequenced in a study of T cell responses to AZD1222 COVID-19 vaccine. This table comes from immunoSEQ multiplex PCR, and its TCRdb copy is limited to in-frame clones, with some not included. The sample comprises approximately 150,000 clones, 85% to 95% of which are singletons, and about 5% rests with the top ten. This material consisted of peripheral blood, taken on day 0 of AZD1222 vaccination. Every receptor here comes from an adult in good health.

V is TRBV3-1 (or the pseudogene TRBV3-2) and J is TRBJ1-1; weak D call: TRBD1 (6 bases). The CDR3 length is 12 residues. The V gene lost 3 bases and the J gene lost 10 bases, with 12 bases spanning the gap. Germline V gene lookup returns CDR1 LGHDT and CDR2 YNNKEL (reference sequence). CDR3 protein: CASSQGARRAFF. The CDR3, as DNA: TGTGCCAGCAGCCAGGGGGCACGAAGAGCTTTCTTT.

This clone was recorded once. V usage is TRBV11-2 and J usage is TRBJ1-1; D is perhaps TRBD1 (5 bases). CDR1 and CDR2 from the germline V gene are SGHAT and FQNNGV. With 2 bases removed from V and 1 base from J, the gap between germline ends came to 14 bases. The length of the CDR3 is 16 residues. DNA for the CDR3: TGTGCCAGCAGCTTAAAGGGGCGTACGGGGAACACTGAAGCTTTCTTT. Its protein product is CASSLKGRTGNTEAFF.

The rearrangement links TRBV4-3 to TRBJ2-1, with a weak D call TRBD2 (6 bases). Germline-derived CDR1 and CDR2 are LGHNA and YSLEER. Trimming took off 0 bases at V and 5 bases at J, with 14 bases between the two ends. This CDR3 comprises 16 residues. The CDR3 nucleotides are TGCGCCAGCAGCCAAGATAGGAGCGGGTTCCACAATGAGCAGTTCTTC. The encoded protein is CASSQDRSGFHNEQFF.

This clone was counted once. The rearrangement uses TRBV20-1 and TRBJ2-7; 10 bases are a match to TRBD2. J lost 3 bases, V lost 3 bases, and 8 bases had no gene match. There are 15 residues in the CDR3. CDR1 and CDR2 from the germline V gene are DFQATT and SNEGSKA (reference sequence). The CDR3 DNA reads TGCAGTGCTAGTGTAACTAGCGGGAACGTCTACGAGCAGTACTTC. It codes for CSASVTSGNVYEQYF.

The chain employs TRBV7-2 and TRBJ1-1; tentatively, D is TRBD1 (5 bases). The V end was cut by 5 bases, the J end by 4 bases, with 17 bases between. The germline gives CDR1 SGHTA, CDR2 FQGNSA. The CDR3 totals 15 residues. The CDR3: CASSRAPGMGTEAFF. CDR3 bases: TGTGCCAGCAGCCGGGCACCAGGGATGGGCACTGAAGCTTTCTTT.

This clone was seen a handful of times. The V gene is TRBV14, the J gene TRBJ2-1; D not certain. Per germline, CDR1 SGHDN and CDR2 FVKESK. CDR3 length: 18 residues. V lost 1 base and J 0 bases, leaving 16 bases between the germline ends. CDR3 residues: CASSQGYKTVSSYNEQFF. The CDR3 nucleotides read TGTGCCAGCAGCCAAGGATACAAGACTGTAAGCTCCTACAATGAGCAGTTCTTC.

For the CDR3, the DNA is TGTGCCAGCAGCCAACCGGGACCCTCGCGGGACCAGTACTTC. As protein: CASSQPGPSRDQYF. The rearrangement joins TRBV7-6 to TRBJ2-5; weak D call: TRBD2 (6 bases). Germline CDR1 and CDR2: SGHVS and FNYEAQ. The V end was cut by 5 bases, the J end by 10 bases, with 20 bases between. The CDR3 spans 14 residues.

A single count supports this clone. CDR3 amino acids: CATKSGGETQYF. The CDR3 nucleotides read TGTGCCACAAAATCAGGGGGTGAGACCCAGTACTTC. The chain is built from TRBV19 and TRBJ2-5, with 7 bases fitting TRBD1. The CDR3 consists of 12 residues. The V gene end was trimmed by 10 bases and the J gene end by 5 bases; junction bases not matched to a gene: 7. CDR1 is LNHDA, CDR2 SQIVND, per germline (reference sequence). The whole variable domain, remainder taken from reference TRBV19 and TRBJ2-5, is DGGITQSPKYLFRKEGQNVTLSCEQNLNHDAMYWYRQDPGQGLRLIYYSQIVNDFQKGDIAEGYSVSREKKESFPLTVTSAQKNPTAFYLCATKSGGETQYFGPGTRLLVL.

V gene TRBV6-5 combines with J gene TRBJ1-1, with 10 nucleotides matching TRBD1. The length of the CDR3 is 14 residues. CDR1 MNHEY and CDR2 SVGAGI come from the germline V gene. Losses at the gene ends were 6 bases for V and 5 bases for J; bases not matched to a gene: 6. The CDR3 region is CASSRDRGSTEAFF. The CDR3 DNA sequence: TGTGCCAGCAGCCGGGACAGGGGCTCGACTGAAGCTTTCTTT.

The rearrangement joins TRBV6-2 or TRBV6-3 to TRBJ1-6, with D possibly being TRBD1 (5 bases). The CDR3 length is 14 residues. Between the trimmed V and J ends, which lost 2 bases and 10 bases, there was a span of 12 bases. Per the germline V gene, CDR1 is MNHEY and CDR2 is SVGEGT. This CDR3 is CASSYRQGFSPLHF. The CDR3 nucleotides are TGTGCCAGCAGTTACCGGCAGGGTTTCTCACCCCTCCACTTT.

The chain recombines TRBV14 with TRBJ2-7; D gene uncertain. V was cut by 4 bases and J by 7 bases, with 11 bases left in between. This CDR3 spans 12 amino acids. Germline CDR1 is SGHDN and CDR2 is FVKESK. CDR3 residues: CASSPRAREQYF. CDR3 sequence (DNA): TGTGCCAGCAGCCCAAGAGCCCGGGAGCAGTACTTC.